This is a list of T cell receptor beta chains from one sample in a study of CD8 T cell repertoires and HIV-1 epitope variants. These TCRs are of unknown antigen specificity. TCRdb's copy holds only in-frame clones and misses some; the assay was immunoSEQ multiplex PCR. The sample shows 5,700 or so clones, around two thirds of them seen only once. The specimen sequenced was cultured CD8+ T cells derived from PBMCs. These receptor sequences come from a male donor with HIV. The CDR3 runs from the conserved cysteine through the conserved F or W. The order of the fields is V gene, clone size, D gene, CDR3 length, J gene, CDR3 protein, CDR3 DNA. The D gene is left open where the match is weak. Rows give clone size only sometimes, using once, few, many, or a class for an expanded clone.

>TRBV7-2|NA|TRBD1|16|TRBJ1-5
CASSLDIGTGNQPQHF
TGTGCCAGCAGCTTAGATATAGGGACAGGCAATCAGCCCCAGCATTTT
>TRBV28|NA|NA|14|TRBJ2-7
CASSLTGFAYEQYF
TGTGCCAGCAGTTTAACAGGGTTCGCCTACGAGCAGTACTTC
>TRBV18|NA|TRBD2|16|TRBJ2-1
CASSPPSGAYYNEQFF
TGTGCCAGCTCCCCTCCTAGCGGGGCATACTACAATGAGCAGTTCTTC
>TRBV5-6|NA|NA|14|TRBJ2-7
CASSLDSMYYEQYF
TGTGCCAGCAGCTTGGACAGCATGTACTACGAGCAGTACTTC
>TRBV4-1|few|NA|13|TRBJ1-1
CASSPSLNTEAFF
TGCGCCAGCAGCCCTAGTCTGAACACTGAAGCTTTCTTT
>TRBV10-3|NA|TRBD1|12|TRBJ2-7
CATGTGSYEQYF
TGTGCCACCGGGACAGGCTCCTACGAGCAGTACTTC
>TRBV12-5|NA|NA|11|TRBJ2-7
CASGSGGEQYF
TGTGCTAGTGGTTCTGGGGGCGAGCAGTACTTC
>TRBV6-6|NA|NA|15|TRBJ1-5
CASSNGHLSNQPQHF
TGTGCCAGCAGTAACGGACACTTAAGCAATCAGCCCCAGCATTTT
>TRBV19|once|TRBD1|16|TRBJ2-7
CASSLVRDSDSYEQYF
TGTGCCAGTAGTTTAGTCCGGGACAGCGACTCCTACGAGCAGTACTTC
>TRBV7-3|NA|TRBD2|19|TRBJ2-1
CASSLQPSGGPSPHNEQFF
TGTGCCAGCAGCTTACAGCCTAGCGGGGGGCCCTCTCCCCACAATGAGCAGTTCTTC
>TRBV15|NA|NA|15|TRBJ1-5
CATSRDKGERQPQHF
TGTGCCACCAGCAGAGATAAAGGGGAGCGACAGCCCCAGCATTTT
>TRBV28|NA|NA|15|TRBJ1-2
CASSLEGYPLWGYTF
TGTGCCAGCAGTTTAGAAGGGTACCCACTTTGGGGCTACACCTTC
>TRBV7-8|NA|NA|14|TRBJ2-5
CASSLRGFQETQYF
TGTGCCAGCAGCTTAAGAGGGTTCCAGGAGACCCAGTACTTC
>TRBV5-5|NA|TRBD1|15|TRBJ1-2
CASSDTLQGLDGYTF
TGTGCCAGCAGCGATACCCTACAGGGGCTGGATGGCTACACCTTC
>TRBV6-5|few|TRBD2|16|TRBJ2-1
CASSYSTTSGGNEQFF
TGTGCCAGCAGTTACTCGACGACTAGCGGGGGTAATGAGCAGTTCTTC
>TRBV27|large|NA|16|TRBJ2-7
CASSVSSGTVSYEQYF
TGTGCCAGCAGTGTATCCTCCGGGACGGTGTCCTACGAGCAGTACTTC
>TRBV27|NA|TRBD2|13|TRBJ2-7
CASRMGLSYEQYF
TGTGCCAGCAGGATGGGACTATCCTACGAGCAGTACTTC
>TRBV28|NA|NA|15|TRBJ2-3
CASSLSGTFTDTQYF
TGTGCCAGCAGTCTCTCCGGGACATTCACAGATACGCAGTATTTT
>TRBV28|few|NA|14|TRBJ2-6
CASRGPSGANVLTF
TGTGCCAGCAGGGGACCCTCTGGGGCCAACGTCCTGACTTTC
>TRBV10-3|NA|NA|13|TRBJ2-1
CAISESVLNEQFF
TGTGCCATCAGTGAGTCCGTCCTCAATGAGCAGTTCTTC
>TRBV6-5|once|NA|14|TRBJ2-1
CATEDKTIYNEQFF
TGTGCCACCGAGGATAAGACTATATACAATGAGCAGTTCTTC
>TRBV9|NA|NA|15|TRBJ2-2
CASSEGFWNTGELFF
TGTGCCAGCTCGGAAGGGTTCTGGAACACCGGGGAGCTGTTTTTT
>TRBV28|NA|TRBD1|14|TRBJ1-5
CASSTDRVNQPQHF
TGTGCCAGCAGTACAGACAGGGTCAATCAGCCCCAGCATTTT
>TRBV28|NA|NA|13|TRBJ2-7
CASSLRGSGEQYF
TGTGCCAGCAGTTTAAGGGGGTCGGGCGAGCAGTACTTC
>TRBV19|NA|NA|15|TRBJ2-3
CASKEGASGADTQYF
TGTGCCAGTAAAGAAGGGGCGAGTGGTGCAGATACGCAGTATTTT
>TRBV28|NA|TRBD2|15|TRBJ2-5
CASNSPAGAQETQYF
TGTGCCAGCAATTCCCCAGCGGGGGCCCAAGAGACCCAGTACTTC
>TRBV14|NA|NA|13|TRBJ2-7
CASSQVVSYEQYF
TGTGCCAGCAGCCAAGTGGTCAGCTACGAGCAGTACTTC
>TRBV6-1|NA|NA|15|TRBJ2-2
CASSSGTLNTGELFF
TGTGCCAGCAGCTCCGGGACTCTTAACACCGGGGAGCTGTTTTTT
>TRBV5-1|medium-sized|NA|14|TRBJ1-2
CASSSQETNYGYTF
TGCGCCAGCAGCTCGCAGGAGACTAACTATGGCTACACCTTC
>TRBV6-1|NA|NA|14|TRBJ1-1
CASSDLGLYTEAFF
TGTGCCAGCAGTGATCTGGGGTTGTACACTGAAGCTTTCTTT
>TRBV6-1|NA|NA|15|TRBJ2-1
CASSEPARNYNEQFF
TGTGCCAGCAGTGAGCCCGCCCGGAACTACAATGAGCAGTTCTTC
>TRBV28|NA|NA|13|TRBJ2-7
CASSLWGGDEQYF
TGTGCCAGCAGTTTATGGGGGGGCGACGAGCAGTACTTC
>TRBV5-1|NA|NA|13|TRBJ2-7
CASSFGGGDEQYF
TGCGCCAGCAGCTTCGGAGGGGGCGACGAGCAGTACTTC
>TRBV2|NA|TRBD2|15|TRBJ2-7
CASSDPSGGLDEQYF
TGTGCCAGCAGCGATCCTAGCGGGGGGCTCGACGAGCAGTACTTC
>TRBV6-1|NA|NA|15|TRBJ1-4
CASSATQGSNEKLFF
TGTGCCAGCAGCGCTACACAGGGCAGTAATGAAAAACTGTTTTTT
>TRBV10-3|medium-sized|NA|13|TRBJ2-7
CATLGDSTYEQYF
TGTGCCACCCTAGGGGACTCTACTTACGAGCAGTACTTC
>TRBV19|NA|NA|12|TRBJ2-7
CASSMGSYEQYF
TGTGCCAGTAGTATGGGGTCCTACGAGCAGTACTTC